Each of the 16 T cell receptor beta chains below was sequenced from the same sample in a study of blood T cells in healthy people across ages. Next came a second PCR, run for about 6 to 12 cycles, which used a sample-barcoded 5' primer along with a J-beta primer mix. TCRdb reprocessed the 5' RACE reads with MiXCR, giving one entry per CDR3 protein. The repertoire consists of 1.5 million to 1.9 million distinct CDR3 sequences, with approximately 43% occurring once and the leading ten covering approximately 4.1%. The sample taken for sequencing was blood. These TCRs come from a woman aged 18-29 years in good health.

This clonotype showed up just once. The chain employs TRBV4-1 and TRBJ1-3, with TRBD1 matching over 9 bases. The ends lost 8 bases at V and 1 base at J; junction bases unmatched: 6. The CDR3 runs to 15 residues. Germline CDR1 reads MGHRA; CDR2 reads YSYEKL. CDR3 in amino acids: CASLGQGPSGNTIYF. The CDR3 coding sequence is TGCGCCAGCTTAGGACAGGGGCCTTCTGGAAACACCATATATTTT.

Notes on this clonotype: Its ends do not fully match the called genes, so a read error is possible. The chain uses TRBV6-2 or TRBV6-3 and TRBJ2-1; D is ambiguous. Looked up from germline, CDR1 is MNHEY and CDR2 is SVGEGT. The CDR3 extends over 12 amino acids. For the CDR3, the DNA is TGTGCCATCAGTTACTGGGTTAATGAGCAGTTCTTC. As protein: CAISYWVNEQFF.

The CDR3 protein is CASSYQPGVATDTQYF. The CDR3 bases are TGTGCCAGCAGTTACCAACCGGGGGTTGCCACAGATACGCAGTATTTT. This chain joins TRBV6-5 and TRBJ2-3; perhaps TRBD2 as D (6 bases). Germline V gives CDR1 MNHEY, CDR2 SVGAGI. The CDR3 is made up of 16 amino acids. The ends were cut back, 2 bases at V and 2 bases at J, with 14 bases in the middle.

This clonotype appeared a few times. The CDR3 coding sequence is TGTGCCAGCAGTTCCAGTGACGGGCCAACTAATGAAAAACTGTTTTTT. Translated, it gives CASSSSDGPTNEKLFF. V and J are TRBV12-3 or TRBV12-4 and TRBJ1-4; D uncertain. Trimming removed 4 bases from V and 0 bases from J, with 12 bases in between. This CDR3 has 16 amino acids.

This chain joins TRBV2 and TRBJ1-2; D call uncertain. V was clipped by 4 bases and J by 6 bases, with 12 bases between them. There are 13 residues in the CDR3. CDR1 is SNHLY and CDR2 is FYNNEI in the germline V gene. In DNA, the CDR3 is TGTGCCAGCAGTGGGGCGGGTTACGATGGCTACACCTTC. Its protein is CASSGAGYDGYTF.

The V gene is TRBV20-1, the J gene TRBJ2-7; D is uncertain. The CDR3 has 14 amino acids. The V gene's germline CDR1 is DFQATT and CDR2 SNEGSKA (reference sequence). Between the trimmed V and J ends, which lost 3 bases and 0 bases, there was a span of 12 bases. The CDR3 sequence: CSASGYLLSYEQYF. CDR3 sequence (DNA): TGCAGTGCTAGTGGGTATCTCCTCTCCTACGAGCAGTACTTC.

This rearrangement joins TRBV11-2 to TRBJ2-5; TRBD1 agrees at 8 bases. The CDR3 sequence is 14 residues long. Trimming took 5 bases from V and 11 from J; bases not matched to a gene: 13. Germline-derived CDR1 and CDR2 are SGHAT and FQNNGV. This CDR3 reads CASSPWTGYNEQYF. The CDR3 DNA sequence: TGTGCCAGCAGCCCATGGACAGGGTACAATGAGCAGTACTTC.

This clonotype was found a few times. The rearrangement links TRBV3-1 to TRBJ2-5, with D possibly matching TRBD2 (5 bases). V shed 0 bases and J shed 11 bases, with 13 bases lying between them. The CDR3 spans 13 residues. The germline gives CDR1 LGHDT, CDR2 YNNKEL (reference sequence). DNA for the CDR3: TGTGCCAGCAGCCAAGAGGGCGTGGGAGAGCAGTACTTC. Amino acids: CASSQEGVGEQYF.

As regards this clonotype: Germline and junction disagree at one end, which may indicate a read error. The chain is built from TRBV3-1 and TRBJ2-1, with D unresolved. This CDR3 region has 13 residues. Germline CDR1 LGHDT, CDR2 YNNKEL (reference sequence). The CDR3: CASSQDRNNEQFF. CDR3 in DNA: TGCGCCAGCAGCCAAGATCGGAACAATGAGCAGTTCTTC.

The gene calls are TRBV20-1 and TRBJ1-2; the match to TRBD1 covers 8 bases. J lost 6 bases, V lost 4 bases, and 4 bases had no gene match. The CDR3 is made up of 12 amino acids. CDR1 is DFQATT, CDR2 SNEGSKA, per germline (reference sequence). CDR3 residues: CSANTGGDGYTF. The CDR3 nucleotides read TGCAGTGCTAATACAGGGGGGGATGGCTACACCTTC.

Written as DNA, the CDR3 is TGCAGTGCTAGCCCCGGTGGACAGGGAAGAGAAAAACTGTTTTTT. This translates into CSASPGGQGREKLFF. The V call is TRBV20-1, the J call TRBJ1-4; 8 bases map to TRBD1. Germline assignment: CDR1 DFQATT and CDR2 SNEGSKA (reference sequence). The CDR3 is 15 residues long. V shed 3 bases, J shed 8 bases, and the junction held 11 bases outside the gene matches.

The chain has TRBV20-1 and TRBJ1-2; no clear D. Germline V gene sequence: CDR1 DFQATT, CDR2 SNEGSKA (reference sequence). The CDR3 loop spans 13 amino acids. Trimming cost V 0 bases and J 2 bases, with 7 bases left between them. CDR3 sequence: CSARDPSNYGYTF. CDR3 bases: TGCAGTGCTAGAGATCCCTCGAACTATGGCTACACCTTC.

The chain carries TRBV4-3 and TRBJ2-1; possibly TRBD1 for D (7 bases). The germline V gene encodes CDR1 LGHNA and CDR2 YSLEER. V shed 0 bases and J shed 8 bases, with 14 bases lying between them. The CDR3 spans 15 residues. The chain's CDR3 is CASSQDPGGRDEQFF. CDR3 nucleotides: TGCGCCAGCAGCCAAGATCCAGGGGGGCGCGATGAGCAGTTCTTC.

The V call is TRBV20-1, the J call TRBJ2-5; unclear D gene. The V gene lost 0 bases and the J gene lost 0 bases, with 5 bases spanning the gap. The CDR3 is 13 amino acids. Germline-derived CDR1 and CDR2 are DFQATT and SNEGSKA (reference sequence). The CDR3: CSARDRYQETQYF. The CDR3 DNA is TGCAGTGCTAGAGATCGTTACCAAGAGACCCAGTACTTC.

V is TRBV29-1 and J is TRBJ1-1, with 10 bases lining up with TRBD1. Trimming removed 5 bases from V and 6 bases from J; junction bases left unmatched: 9. Germline V gene sequence: CDR1 SQVTM, CDR2 ANQGSEA. CDR3 size: 14 residues. The CDR3 nucleotides are TGCAGCGTTTTTATAGGGACAGGGGAATCTGAAGCTTTCTTT. The encoded protein is CSVFIGTGESEAFF.

The J gene is TRBJ2-5, the V gene TRBV12-3 or TRBV12-4; TRBD1 matches at 8 bases. Trimming at V came to 5 bases and at J to 11 bases, leaving 19 bases not matched to a gene. The CDR3 runs to 16 residues. The CDR3 sequence is CASSPPGQVTYNEQYF. The CDR3 DNA reads as TGTGCCAGCAGTCCCCCGGGACAGGTTACCTACAATGAGCAGTACTTC.